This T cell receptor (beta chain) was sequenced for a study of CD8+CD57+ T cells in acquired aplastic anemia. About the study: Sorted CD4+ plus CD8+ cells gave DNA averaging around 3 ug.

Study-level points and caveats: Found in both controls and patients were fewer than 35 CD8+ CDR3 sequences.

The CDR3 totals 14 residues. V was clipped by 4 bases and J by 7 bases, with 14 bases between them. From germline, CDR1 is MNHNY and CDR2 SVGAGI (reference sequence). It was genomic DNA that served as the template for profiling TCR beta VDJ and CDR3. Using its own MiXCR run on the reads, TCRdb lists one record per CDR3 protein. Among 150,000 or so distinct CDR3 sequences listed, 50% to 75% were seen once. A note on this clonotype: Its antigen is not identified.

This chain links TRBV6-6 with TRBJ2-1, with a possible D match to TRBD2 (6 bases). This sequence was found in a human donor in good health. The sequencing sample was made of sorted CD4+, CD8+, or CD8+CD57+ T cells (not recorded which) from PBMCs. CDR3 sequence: CASSLVTRGNEQFF. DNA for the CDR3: TGTGCCAGCAGTTTGGTGACTAGGGGTAATGAGCAGTTCTTC.